This TCR beta chain was found in a study of T cells after yellow fever vaccination. A remark on this clonotype: Its target is not known. A much larger clone lies a single base off, so this may be a read error. It is likely a read error, because the conserved phenylalanine at the end of the CDR3 is missing.

After removal of 3 bases from V and 6 bases from J, the junction contained 8 bases not matched to a gene. The CDR3 loop spans 15 amino acids. Germline V gives CDR1 KGHDR, CDR2 SFDVKD. UMIs and a universal primer site were added when TCR cDNA was made by 5'RACE template switching. TCRdb itself ran the 5' RACE reads through MiXCR, one entry per CDR3 protein. The sample consists of over 150,000 distinct CDR3 sequences, about 6% of them appearing once. Overall study findings and caveats: Post-booster samples contained most primary-vaccination clones (approximately 97% CD4, around 90% CD8). Overlap between CD4 and CD8 compartments was detected for a small share of clonotypes. Researchers report a weaker secondary response that nonetheless peaked faster, day 5 versus 15.

The chain has TRBV24-1 and TRBJ2-3; 7 bases match TRBD2. This clonotype originated in a young man who received the YFV17D yellow fever vaccine. The material was CD4+ T cells sorted from PBMCs, obtained on the day of the first yellow fever vaccination. The CDR3 sequence: CATSDPASGTDTQYY. Written as DNA, the CDR3 is TGTGCCACCAGTGATCCGGCTAGCGGTACGGATACGCAGTATTAT.